This section outlines one T cell receptor beta chain sequence together with its context. The data originate from a study of blood T cells in healthy people across ages. Sample-barcoded 5' priming and a J-beta primer mix drove a second PCR of roughly 6 to 12 cycles. TCRdb reanalysed the 5' RACE reads using MiXCR and keeps one entry per CDR3 protein. The data contain over 950,000 distinct CDR3 sequences, 30% to 40% of them singletons. The sequenced material came from blood. The origin of this receptor is a man aged 18 to 30 in good health.

CDR3 sequence (DNA): TGTGCCAGCAGCCCAAACCAGGTGGCGAGGACTGAAGCTTTCTTT. The encoded protein is CASSPNQVARTEAFF. The V gene is TRBV7-6, the J gene TRBJ1-1, with D uncertain. Trimming removed 5 bases at V and 5 bases at J, with 18 bases between. Germline lookup yields CDR1 SGHVS and CDR2 FNYEAQ. This CDR3 region has 15 residues.